One and the same sample provided the 21 T cell receptor beta chains below, sequenced in a study of blood T cell repertoires in COVID-19. Profiled with immunoSEQ multiplex PCR; TCRdb holds only in-frame clones, not every one. The data hold around 65,000 clones, with roughly 80% observed a single time. The sequencing input was peripheral blood. The receptors here all came from a human donor in a cohort sampled during active COVID-19.

This chain connects TRBV3-1 (or the pseudogene TRBV3-2) to TRBJ1-3; 7 bases align to TRBD1. CDR3 size: 16 residues. Germline CDR1 reads LGHDT; CDR2 reads YNNKEL (reference sequence). Unmatched junction bases numbered 6, after V lost 4 bases and J lost 0 bases. For the CDR3, the DNA is TGTGCCAGCAGCCCTGGGACAGCCTACTCTGGAAACACCATATATTTT. It specifies CASSPGTAYSGNTIYF.

This chain links TRBV19 with TRBJ1-4; D ambiguous. Germline V lookup: CDR1 LNHDA, CDR2 SQIVND (reference sequence). CDR3 size: 13 residues. With 1 base removed from V and 8 bases from J, the gap between germline ends came to 8 bases. The CDR3 spells CASSIVGSEKLFF. CDR3 DNA: TGTGCCAGTAGTATAGTCGGGAGCGAAAAACTGTTTTTT.

The sample holds many counts of this clone. The chain uses TRBV19 and TRBJ1-2; D not resolved. From germline, CDR1 is LNHDA and CDR2 SQIVND (reference sequence). This CDR3 comprises 14 residues. V was cut by 4 bases and J by 2 bases, with 11 bases left in between. This CDR3 reads CASSSRGLNYGYTF. The CDR3 DNA reads TGTGCCAGTAGTAGCCGGGGTCTGAACTATGGCTACACCTTC.

The chain uses TRBV6-1 and TRBJ1-2; D call uncertain. The V gene's germline CDR1 is MNHNS and CDR2 SASEGT. V gave up 2 bases and J gave up 7 bases, with 14 bases separating them. The CDR3 loop spans 14 amino acids. CDR3 sequence reads: CASSENAGLGGYTF. CDR3 DNA sequence: TGTGCCAGCAGTGAAAATGCAGGATTAGGTGGCTACACCTTC.

V is TRBV2 and J is TRBJ2-2; D perhaps matches TRBD2 (7 bases). Germline V gene lookup returns CDR1 SNHLY and CDR2 FYNNEI. This CDR3 region has 15 residues. V gave up 4 bases and J gave up 5 bases, with 14 bases separating them. In DNA, the CDR3 is TGTGCCAGCAGTGTGGAGGGGGGGCGGACCGGGGAGCTGTTTTTT. This gives the protein CASSVEGGRTGELFF.

The chain employs TRBV5-1 and TRBJ1-2; D gene ambiguous. CDR1 is SGHRS and CDR2 is YFSETQ in the germline V gene. Between the trimmed V and J ends, which lost 4 bases and 5 bases, there was a span of 12 bases. The CDR3 has 13 residues. The CDR3 DNA is TGCGCCAGCAGCGAGTCCGGGGAGTATGGCTACACCTTC. Its protein is CASSESGEYGYTF.

This clone was seen many times. The chain employs TRBV7-6 and TRBJ1-5; the D gene is possibly TRBD1 (5 bases). This CDR3 comprises 14 residues. Germline CDR1 reads SGHVS; CDR2 reads FNYEAQ. Trimming removed 4 bases at V and 0 bases at J, with 7 bases between. CDR3 sequence: CASSSQGSNQPQHF. In DNA, the CDR3 is TGTGCCAGCAGCTCCCAGGGTAGCAATCAGCCCCAGCATTTT.

The chain couples TRBV19 to TRBJ2-2; the match to TRBD1 covers 7 bases. Germline trimming cut 5 bases from V and 0 bases from J; bases unmatched to any gene: 3. Germline lookup yields CDR1 LNHDA and CDR2 SQIVND (reference sequence). CDR3 length: 15 residues. CDR3 amino acids: CASSFGTANTGELFF. In DNA, the CDR3 is TGTGCCAGTAGTTTCGGGACAGCGAACACCGGGGAGCTGTTTTTT.

The chain is built from TRBV3-1 (or the pseudogene TRBV3-2) and TRBJ1-1; a weak D match, TRBD1 (5 bases). Germline CDR1 LGHDT, CDR2 YNNKEL (reference sequence). V lost 5 bases, J lost 5 bases, and 12 bases lay in between. This CDR3 spans 13 amino acids. CDR3 sequence (DNA): TGTGCCAGCAGCTTTCCAGGGAGGACTGAAGCTTTCTTT. It encodes CASSFPGRTEAFF.

The V call is TRBV9, the J call TRBJ2-5; the D gene is possibly TRBD1 (6 bases). The germline CDR1 and CDR2 sequences are SGDLS and YYNGEE. This CDR3 has 13 amino acids. Trimming took 5 bases from V and 5 from J, leaving 13 bases between them. CDR3 region: CASSTGWRETQYF. The CDR3 DNA reads as TGTGCCAGCAGTACAGGGTGGCGGGAGACCCAGTACTTC. Together with reference TRBV9 and TRBJ2-5, the CDR3 gives the full variable domain: DSGVTQTPKHLITATGQRVTLRCSPRSGDLSVYWYQQSLDQGLQFLIQYYNGEERAKGNILERFSAQQFPDLHSELNLSSLELGDSALYFCASSTGWRETQYFGPGTRLLVL.

V is TRBV6-1 and J is TRBJ1-5; TRBD1 matches at 7 bases. J lost 1 base, V lost 2 bases, and 8 bases had no gene match. Looked up from germline, CDR1 is MNHNS and CDR2 is SASEGT. The CDR3 loop spans 17 amino acids. CDR3: CASSEITQTGSNQPQHF. CDR3 bases: TGTGCCAGCAGTGAAATCACTCAGACAGGGAGCAATCAGCCCCAGCATTTT.

The genes are TRBV11-3 and TRBJ1-2; no definite D call. Germline assignment: CDR1 SGHNT and CDR2 YENEEA. Trimming took off 1 base at V and 0 bases at J, with 9 bases between the two ends. CDR3 size: 15 residues. The CDR3 is CASSLGSSSNYGYTF. CDR3 DNA sequence: TGTGCCAGCAGCTTAGGGTCGAGCTCTAACTATGGCTACACCTTC.

The chain has TRBV18 and TRBJ2-3; weak D call: TRBD2 (6 bases). This CDR3 has 13 residues. The germline gives CDR1 KGHSH, CDR2 LQKENI. V lost 3 bases and J 3 bases, leaving 7 bases between the germline ends. The chain's CDR3 is CASSPGLTDTQYF. In DNA, the CDR3 is TGTGCCAGCTCACCGGGACTTACAGATACGCAGTATTTT.

V usage is TRBV7-2 and J usage is TRBJ2-7; 12 bases are shared with TRBD2. This CDR3 is 16 amino acids long. V lost 5 bases and J lost 3; bases outside the gene matches: 8. CDR1 is SGHTA and CDR2 is FQGNSA in the germline V gene. For the CDR3, the DNA is TGTGCCAGCAGCGAACTAGCGGGGGGCCCTCTCTACGAGCAGTACTTC. This encodes CASSELAGGPLYEQYF. The full variable domain, rest sourced from reference TRBV7-2 and TRBJ2-7, is GAGVSQSPSNKVTEKGKDVELRCDPISGHTALYWYRQSLGQGLEFLIYFQGNSAPDKSGLPSDRFSAERTGGSVSTLTIQRTQQEDSAVYLCASSELAGGPLYEQYFGPGTRLTVT.

This chain joins TRBV10-2 and TRBJ2-3; D possibly corresponds to TRBD1 (5 bases). V lost 5 bases and J lost 4, with 10 bases in between. Germline V gene sequence: CDR1 WSHSY, CDR2 SAAADI. This CDR3 spans 13 amino acids. CDR3 nucleotides: TGCGCCAGCAGTCCCCAGGGTGCAGATACGCAGTATTTT. Protein product: CASSPQGADTQYF.

This clone turned up a few times. The chain has TRBV19 and TRBJ2-2, with TRBD2 as a possible D gene (6 bases). Between the trimmed V and J ends, which lost 5 bases and 0 bases, there was a span of 10 bases. CDR1 is LNHDA and CDR2 is SQIVND in the germline V gene (reference sequence). The length of the CDR3 is 15 residues. Here the CDR3 DNA reads TGTGCCAGTAGTGGGGGACTCGCGAACACCGGGGAGCTGTTTTTT. Amino acids: CASSGGLANTGELFF. The full variable domain, completed using reference TRBV19 and TRBJ2-2, is DGGITQSPKYLFRKEGQNVTLSCEQNLNHDAMYWYRQDPGQGLRLIYYSQIVNDFQKGDIAEGYSVSREKKESFPLTVTSAQKNPTAFYLCASSGGLANTGELFFGEGSRLTVL.

The chain has TRBV5-1 and TRBJ2-3; a possible D gene is TRBD2 (5 bases). CDR1 and CDR2 (germline): SGHRS, YFSETQ. Deletions cut 1 base from V and 2 bases from J, with 14 bases between. This CDR3 contains 16 residues. The chain's CDR3 is CASSLLGGSDTDTQYF. Written as DNA, the CDR3 is TGCGCCAGCAGCTTGTTAGGCGGGTCAGACACAGATACGCAGTATTTT.

The V gene is TRBV12-3 or TRBV12-4, the J gene TRBJ2-3; maybe TRBD1 (5 bases). The CDR3 is 11 amino acids. V gave up 6 bases and J gave up 6 bases, with 7 bases separating them. The CDR3 region is CASRHRDTQYF. The CDR3 DNA is TGTGCCAGCAGACACAGGGATACGCAGTATTTT.

The gene calls are TRBV19 and TRBJ1-5, with D perhaps TRBD1 (6 bases). The ends were cut back, 1 base at V and 6 bases at J, with 13 bases in the middle. The CDR3 contains 15 residues. Germline V gene data show CDR1 as LNHDA and CDR2 as SQIVND (reference sequence). The CDR3 DNA follows: TGTGCCAGTAGTATAGGGGGGGGCGCGGGTCAGCCCCAGCATTTT. It encodes CASSIGGGAGQPQHF.

The V call is TRBV7-2, the J call TRBJ2-5; TRBD2 agrees at 13 bases. Germline V gene lookup returns CDR1 SGHTA and CDR2 FQGNSA. The CDR3 length is 16 residues. Trimming removed 2 bases from V and 2 bases from J; junction bases left unmatched: 2. The CDR3 DNA is TGTGCCAGCAGCTTATCACTAGCGGGGGGGCAAGAGACCCAGTACTTC. Translated: CASSLSLAGGQETQYF.

The chain employs TRBV5-4 and TRBJ2-6, with TRBD1 matching over 9 bases. This CDR3 is built from 16 residues. Trimming cost V 4 bases and J 4 bases; bases outside gene matches: 6. In germline, CDR1 is SGHNT, CDR2 YYREEE (reference sequence). The CDR3 sequence is CASSPRTGDGANVLTF. DNA for the CDR3: TGTGCCAGCAGCCCGCGGACAGGGGACGGGGCCAACGTCCTGACTTTC.